This T cell receptor (beta chain) comes out of a study of T-cell reconstitution after alpha-beta-depleted transplantation in children. It was with unique molecular identifiers that the TCRbeta library was prepared. Each CDR3 protein is one row after TCRdb ran MiXCR on the PCR reads. The sample has over 550,000 distinct CDR3 sequences, roughly a tenth seen once. The clonotype was recovered from a human donor who donated a stem cell graft to a child with acute myeloid leukemia. This specimen consisted of PBMCs from the stem cell graft donor, obtained from the stem cell graft.

CDR3 region: CSAREGAGDYGYTF. For the CDR3, the DNA is TGCAGTGCTAGAGAGGGGGCGGGAGACTATGGCTACACCTTC. The chain carries TRBV20-1 and TRBJ1-2; possible D gene TRBD1, 6 bases. Germline CDR1 is DFQATT and CDR2 is SNEGSKA (reference sequence). This CDR3 spans 14 amino acids. Trimming cost V 0 bases and J 3 bases, with 11 bases left between them.